A single sample gave rise to the 4 T cell receptor beta chains below, sequenced in a study of CD8+ T cells in alopecia areata. Extraction of RNA preceded its reverse transcription into cDNA, which served as the sequencing template. Assay: immunoSEQ multiplex PCR; the TCRdb copy retains only in-frame clones and omits some. The table shows around 150,000 clones, with less than 75% occurring only once. The sequenced material came from CD8+ T cells sorted from blood. These receptors were collected from a human donor in good health.

V is TRBV6-6 and J is TRBJ2-1, with a weak D call TRBD1 (6 bases). The CDR3 is made up of 13 amino acids. CDR1 and CDR2 from the germline V gene are MNHNY and SVGAGI (reference sequence). V lost 4 bases, J lost 15 bases, and 19 bases lay in between. CDR3 in DNA: TGTGCCAGCAGTTCTGCTGATCAGGGGCCGCCGTTCTTC. This sequence encodes CASSSADQGPPFF.

This clone was recorded once. CDR3 bases: TGTGCCAGCAGCTTAGACTCTGAAAACAATGAGCAGTTCTTC. The encoded protein is CASSLDSENNEQFF. The chain employs TRBV11-2 and TRBJ2-1, with unresolved D. The CDR3 spans 14 residues. Trimming left V 0 bases short and J 5 bases short, with 8 bases between. Germline lookup yields CDR1 SGHAT and CDR2 FQNNGV.

The chain has TRBV29-1 and TRBJ2-1; TRBD1 matches 7 bases. The CDR3 contains 11 residues. The germline gives CDR1 SQVTM, CDR2 ANQGSEA. Losses at the gene ends were 6 bases for V and 8 bases for J; bases not matched to a gene: 4. CDR3: CSVRQGYEQFF. CDR3 nucleotides: TGCAGCGTCCGACAGGGCTATGAGCAGTTCTTC.

The chain combines TRBV27 with TRBJ2-7; D not resolved. Germline loops: CDR1 MNHEY, CDR2 SMNVEV (reference sequence). V dropped 1 base and J dropped 3 bases, with 16 bases sitting between them. CDR3 length equals 16 residues. The CDR3 nucleotides read TGTGCCAGCAGTTTATATGCCTCAACTATGGTCTACGAGCAGTACTTC. This codes for CASSLYASTMVYEQYF.